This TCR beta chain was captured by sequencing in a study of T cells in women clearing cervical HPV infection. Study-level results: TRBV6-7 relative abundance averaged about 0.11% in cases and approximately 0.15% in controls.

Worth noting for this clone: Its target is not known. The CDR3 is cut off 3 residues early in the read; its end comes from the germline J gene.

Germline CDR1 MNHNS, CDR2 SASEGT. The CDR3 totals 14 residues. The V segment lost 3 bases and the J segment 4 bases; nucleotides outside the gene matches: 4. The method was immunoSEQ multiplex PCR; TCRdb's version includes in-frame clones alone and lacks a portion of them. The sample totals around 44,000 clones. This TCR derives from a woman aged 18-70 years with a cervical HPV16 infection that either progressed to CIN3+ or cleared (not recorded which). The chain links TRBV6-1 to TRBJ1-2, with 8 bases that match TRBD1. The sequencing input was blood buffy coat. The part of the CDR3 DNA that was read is TGTGCCAGCAGTGAGGGACAGGCCTTCTATGGC. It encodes CASSEGQAFYG. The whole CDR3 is CASSEGQAFYGYTF.